One sample yielded the 11 T cell receptor beta chains listed below, sequenced in a study of sequential checkpoint blockade in melanoma. Described treatment: randomized to nivolumab then ipilimumab (arm A) or the reverse (arm B). Data came from immunoSEQ multiplex PCR; TCRdb stores just in-frame clones and leaves some out. The table records 15,000 to 20,000 clones, more than 65% of them present only once. Here the sequenced sample was CD8+ T cells sorted from blood (inferred from file names), taken from a patient given nivolumab and ipilimumab in sequence. The source is a human donor with melanoma.

The chain uses TRBV28 and TRBJ2-2; D not certain. The CDR3 is 13 residues long. The germline gives CDR1 MDHEN, CDR2 SYDVKM. V lost 8 bases and J 1 base, leaving 8 bases between the germline ends. The CDR3 DNA is TGTGCCAGCCGGTATGTGAACACCGGGGAGCTGTTTTTT. This gives the protein CASRYVNTGELFF.

This chain links TRBV29-1 with TRBJ2-1; D possibly corresponds to TRBD1 (5 bases). This CDR3 contains 16 residues. V was cut by 8 bases and J by 6 bases, with 26 bases left in between. Germline CDR1 is SQVTM and CDR2 is ANQGSEA. CDR3: CSPRRVWGTRVNEQFF. The DNA for the CDR3 is TGCAGCCCCCGCAGAGTGTGGGGCACCAGAGTCAATGAGCAGTTCTTC.

The genes are TRBV2 and TRBJ1-4; TRBD1 matches at 7 bases. The CDR3 contains 16 residues. Germline V gene sequence: CDR1 SNHLY, CDR2 FYNNEI. The V and J ends lost 3 bases and 6 bases, in that order; junction bases with no gene match: 10. CDR3 loop: CASSDGLKTGYEKLFF. The DNA for the CDR3 is TGTGCCAGCAGTGATGGGCTTAAGACAGGGTATGAAAAACTGTTTTTT.

This clone has just a few counts. This likely came from a read error, as a far larger clone is one base away. The chain uses TRBV4-1 and TRBJ2-7; D possibly corresponds to TRBD1 (6 bases). V was clipped by 4 bases and J by 5 bases, with 24 bases between them. Germline values: CDR1 MGHRA, CDR2 YSYEKL. CDR3 length equals 17 residues. In nucleotides, the CDR3 is TGCGCCAGCAGCCCCGCACCCCCGGGACACGAGGACCACGAGCAGTACTTC. Its translation is CASSPAPPGHEDHEQYF.

This clone was counted between two and nine times. V usage is TRBV6-5 and J usage is TRBJ2-7; 10 bases line up with TRBD2. Trimming removed 4 bases from V and 3 bases from J; junction bases left unmatched: 6. In germline, CDR1 is MNHEY, CDR2 SVGAGI. The CDR3 is 15 amino acids. CDR3 nucleotide sequence: TGTGCCAGCAGTTCCACTAGCGGGGAAGGCTACGAGCAGTACTTC. This translates into CASSSTSGEGYEQYF.

This chain connects TRBV6-4 to TRBJ1-1; tentative D call: TRBD1 (5 bases). CDR3 length: 17 residues. V was pared by 8 bases and J by 0 bases, with 22 bases between. Germline-derived CDR1 and CDR2 are MRHNA and SNTAGT. The CDR3 DNA reads as TGTGCCAGCTTAAAGGGACTGCTATTTGCCATGAACACTGAAGCTTTCTTT. Protein product: CASLKGLLFAMNTEAFF.

This clone has only a few counts. The V and J genes are TRBV5-6 and TRBJ2-1; 9 nucleotides line up with TRBD1. The V gene's germline CDR1 is SGHDT and CDR2 YYEEEE. Unmatched junction bases numbered 8, after V lost 4 bases and J lost 15 bases. The CDR3 sequence is 12 residues long. The DNA of the CDR3 is TGTGCCAGCAGCGAAACAGGGGGCTTTTGGTTCTTC. The encoded protein is CASSETGGFWFF.

V and J are TRBV7-2 and TRBJ2-2; D is undetermined. The CDR3 contains 13 residues. In germline, CDR1 is SGHTA, CDR2 FQGNSA. The V and J ends lost 3 bases and 3 bases respectively, with 5 bases between them. CDR3 protein: CASSFGYTGELFF. The CDR3 DNA reads TGTGCCAGCAGCTTTGGCTACACCGGGGAGCTGTTTTTT.

This clone was seen a handful of times. Other DNA sequences in this sample translate to the same CDR3. J is TRBJ2-1 and V is TRBV27; 7 nucleotides match TRBD2. Germline values: CDR1 MNHEY, CDR2 SMNVEV (reference sequence). CDR3 length equals 15 residues. V was clipped by 3 bases and J by 12 bases; unmatched bases: 14. The CDR3: CASSLGGGAYSGQFF. CDR3 DNA: TGTGCCAGCAGTTTGGGGGGGGGTGCATACTCTGGGCAGTTCTTC.

The chain carries TRBV9 and TRBJ1-1; 8 nucleotides line up with TRBD1. Germline lookup yields CDR1 SGDLS and CDR2 YYNGEE. V trimming: 1 base; J trimming: 5 bases; junction bases outside the gene matches: 4. CDR3 length: 14 amino acids. CDR3 region: CASSVSGGGTEAFF. The DNA of the CDR3 is TGTGCCAGCAGCGTATCAGGGGGCGGGACTGAAGCTTTCTTT.

The rearrangement joins TRBV6-5 to TRBJ2-1, with TRBD1 as a possible D gene (6 bases). This CDR3 is built from 12 residues. V gave up 6 bases and J gave up 7 bases, with 10 bases separating them. Germline V CDR1 and CDR2: MNHEY, SVGAGI. As DNA, the CDR3 is TGTGCCAGCAGGATGCAGGGGAATGAGCAGTTCTTC. Its protein product is CASRMQGNEQFF.